These T cell receptor beta chains were read from a single sample in a study of CD8 T cells in Susac syndrome. A single record per CDR3 protein comes from TCRdb applying MiXCR to the immunoSEQ multiplex PCR reads. The top ten hold more than 0.11% of the sample, which has about 140,000 distinct CDR3 sequences, approximately 95% seen once. Material for sequencing was CD4+ T cells from PBMCs. These receptors all come from a human donor with Susac syndrome. Each CDR3 is given with its conserved first and last residue. Fields, in order: V gene, J gene, clone size, D gene, CDR3 protein, CDR3 DNA. A D gene is named only where the DNA matches it firmly. Where a row states a size, it is once, few, many or the class of an expanded clone; other rows omit it.

V: TRBV6-1
J: TRBJ2-1
size: .
D: TRBD2
CDR3: CASSQHASGAVGEQFF
DNA: TGTGCCAGCAGCCAGCATGCTAGCGGGGCGGTAGGGGAGCAGTTCTTC

V: TRBV20-1
J: TRBJ2-5
size: .
D: TRBD2
CDR3: CSASVPGTGGVETQYF
DNA: TGCAGTGCTAGTGTTCCCGGTACGGGAGGAGTAGAGACCCAGTACTTC

V: TRBV20-1
J: TRBJ2-1
size: .
D: .
CDR3: CSARDRPGTGRYEQFF
DNA: TGCAGTGCTAGAGATAGGCCCGGGACTGGTCGGTATGAGCAGTTCTTC

V: TRBV14
J: TRBJ2-5
size: once
D: .
CDR3: CASSWGGETQYF
DNA: TGTGCCAGCAGCTGGGGTGGAGAGACCCAGTACTTC

V: TRBV20-1
J: TRBJ1-2
size: .
D: .
CDR3: CSARIPDFNGYTF
DNA: TGCAGTGCTAGAATACCTGACTTCAATGGCTACACCTTC

V: TRBV20-1
J: TRBJ2-1
size: .
D: .
CDR3: CSAQRGNEQFF
DNA: TGCAGTGCACAAAGGGGCAATGAGCAGTTCTTC

V: TRBV28
J: TRBJ1-6
size: .
D: .
CDR3: CASSLTKASPLHF
DNA: TGTGCCAGCAGTTTGACTAAGGCGTCACCCCTCCACTTT

V: TRBV24-1
J: TRBJ2-1
size: .
D: .
CDR3: CATSDSGVSNEQFF
DNA: TGTGCCACCAGCGATAGTGGGGTTTCAAATGAGCAGTTCTTC

V: TRBV30
J: TRBJ1-2
size: .
D: .
CDR3: CAWSVRYGYTF
DNA: TGTGCCTGGAGTGTCAGATATGGCTACACCTTC

V: TRBV29-1
J: TRBJ1-5
size: .
D: TRBD1
CDR3: CSVSTGGASQPQHF
DNA: TGCAGCGTTTCGACAGGGGGCGCGAGTCAGCCCCAGCATTTT

V: TRBV7-8
J: TRBJ1-4
size: .
D: TRBD1
CDR3: CASSTDRVSEKLFF
DNA: TGTGCCAGCAGCACTGACAGGGTCAGCGAAAAACTGTTTTTT

V: TRBV9
J: TRBJ1-3
size: .
D: .
CDR3: CASSVGKMAGNTIYF
DNA: TGTGCCAGCAGCGTAGGGAAGATGGCTGGAAACACCATATATTTT

V: TRBV7-2
J: TRBJ2-7
size: .
D: .
CDR3: CASSLVGGSRAGRYEQYF
DNA: TGTGCCAGCAGCTTAGTTGGCGGCTCCAGGGCGGGACGCTACGAGCAGTACTTC

V: TRBV20-1
J: TRBJ2-5
size: .
D: TRBD1
CDR3: CSADARRTGETQYF
DNA: TGCAGTGCGGACGCCCGGAGGACAGGGGAGACCCAGTACTTC

V: TRBV19
J: TRBJ1-6
size: .
D: .
CDR3: CASSIPSGQTLSSSPLHF
DNA: TGTGCCAGTAGTATTCCCAGTGGCCAGACACTAAGCAGTTCACCCCTCCACTTT

V: TRBV20-1
J: TRBJ2-7
size: .
D: .
CDR3: CSVVANYEQYF
DNA: TGCAGTGTAGTAGCGAACTACGAGCAGTACTTC

V: TRBV9
J: TRBJ2-5
size: .
D: TRBD2
CDR3: CASSPCVLAATSGEQYF
DNA: TGTGCCAGCAGCCCCTGTGTGCTAGCGGCTACGTCGGGGGAGCAGTACTTC

V: TRBV27
J: TRBJ2-3
size: once
D: .
CDR3: CASTTGLRTDTQYF
DNA: TGTGCCAGCACCACCGGACTTCGCACAGATACGCAGTATTTT

V: TRBV20-1
J: TRBJ2-1
size: .
D: .
CDR3: CSARGPTSSYNEQFF
DNA: TGCAGTGCTAGGGGACCGACTAGCTCCTACAATGAGCAGTTCTTC

V: TRBV5-4
J: TRBJ2-1
size: .
D: .
CDR3: CASSLPGPALYNEQFF
DNA: TGTGCCAGCAGCCTCCCCGGGCCGGCTCTCTACAATGAGCAGTTCTTC

V: TRBV20-1
J: TRBJ2-2
size: once
D: .
CDR3: CSARDPANSNTGELFF
DNA: TGCAGTGCTAGAGATCCGGCCAATTCGAACACCGGGGAGCTGTTTTTT

V: TRBV18
J: TRBJ2-3
size: .
D: .
CDR3: CASSPPPGSDADTQYF
DNA: TGTGCCAGCTCACCACCTCCAGGGAGTGATGCAGATACGCAGTATTTT

V: TRBV20-1
J: TRBJ1-2
size: .
D: .
CDR3: CSARGSGPYGYTF
DNA: TGCAGTGCTAGAGGCTCAGGACCTTATGGCTACACCTTC

V: TRBV4-3
J: TRBJ2-7
size: .
D: .
CDR3: CASSQGNEQYF
DNA: TGCGCCAGCAGCCAAGGGAACGAGCAGTACTTC

V: TRBV20-1
J: TRBJ2-7
size: few
D: TRBD2
CDR3: CSARGGSEQYF
DNA: TGCAGTGCTAGGGGAGGGAGCGAGCAGTACTTC

V: TRBV20-1
J: TRBJ2-3
size: .
D: .
CDR3: CSASLGRGRTDTQYF
DNA: TGCAGTGCTAGCCTAGGCAGGGGCCGCACAGATACGCAGTATTTT

V: TRBV20-1
J: TRBJ1-5
size: .
D: .
CDR3: CSASDTQLNQPQHF
DNA: TGCAGTGCTAGCGACACGCAGCTTAATCAGCCCCAGCATTTT

V: TRBV20-1
J: TRBJ1-2
size: .
D: .
CDR3: CSAEEGVRANYGYTF
DNA: TGCAGTGCTGAGGAGGGGGTTCGTGCTAACTATGGCTACACCTTC

V: TRBV30
J: TRBJ2-5
size: once
D: TRBD2
CDR3: CAWGPSGRDQETQYF
DNA: TGTGCCTGGGGCCCTAGCGGGAGGGACCAAGAGACCCAGTACTTC

V: TRBV30
J: TRBJ1-5
size: .
D: .
CDR3: CAWTAYSNQPQHF
DNA: TGTGCCTGGACGGCTTATAGCAATCAGCCCCAGCATTTT

V: TRBV5-4
J: TRBJ2-5
size: few
D: .
CDR3: CASSLGQTQYF
DNA: TGTGCCAGCAGCTTGGGTCAGACCCAGTACTTC

V: TRBV20-1
J: TRBJ1-1
size: .
D: .
CDR3: CSAIPGRGNTEAFF
DNA: TGCAGTGCTATCCCCGGTCGTGGGAACACTGAAGCTTTCTTT

V: TRBV7-2
J: TRBJ2-7
size: .
D: .
CDR3: CASSLESSYEQYF
DNA: TGTGCCAGCAGCTTAGAATCGTCCTACGAGCAGTACTTC

V: TRBV3-1
J: TRBJ2-5
size: .
D: .
CDR3: CASSRRGETQYF
DNA: TGTGCCAGCAGCAGACGTGGGGAGACCCAGTACTTC

V: TRBV5-4
J: TRBJ2-3
size: .
D: .
CDR3: CASSLSTQSDTQYF
DNA: TGTGCCAGCAGCTTGTCGACACAGTCTGATACGCAGTATTTT

V: TRBV6-2/TRBV6-3
J: TRBJ1-2
size: .
D: .
CDR3: CASSYERWSSYGYTF
DNA: TGTGCCAGCAGTTACGAACGGTGGTCGAGCTATGGCTACACCTTC

V: TRBV15
J: TRBJ1-2
size: once
D: .
CDR3: CATSGRDGGYTF
DNA: TGTGCCACCAGCGGCAGGGATGGAGGCTACACCTTC

V: TRBV10-3
J: TRBJ2-7
size: .
D: TRBD1
CDR3: CAISESGQGREQYF
DNA: TGTGCCATCAGTGAGTCGGGACAGGGCAGGGAGCAGTACTTC

V: TRBV30
J: TRBJ1-5
size: .
D: .
CDR3: CARGRAEYSNQPQHF
DNA: TGTGCCCGGGGCAGGGCAGAATATAGCAATCAGCCCCAGCATTTT

V: TRBV15
J: TRBJ2-1
size: .
D: TRBD2
CDR3: CATASGGYNEQFF
DNA: TGTGCCACCGCCAGCGGGGGATACAATGAGCAGTTCTTC

V: TRBV15
J: TRBJ1-1
size: .
D: .
CDR3: CATSRDTKGMNTEAFF
DNA: TGTGCCACCAGCAGAGATACTAAGGGGATGAACACTGAAGCTTTCTTT

V: TRBV3-1
J: TRBJ2-1
size: .
D: .
CDR3: CASSLSDRREFF
DNA: TGTGCCAGCAGCCTGAGTGATCGGCGGGAGTTCTTC

V: TRBV3-1
J: TRBJ1-6
size: .
D: TRBD1
CDR3: CASSHTGTANSPLHF
DNA: TGTGCCAGCAGCCACACCGGGACAGCTAATTCACCCCTCCACTTT

V: TRBV18
J: TRBJ2-2
size: once
D: TRBD2
CDR3: CASSPPVAGVGTGELFF
DNA: TGTGCCAGCTCACCACCTGTAGCGGGAGTAGGGACCGGGGAGCTGTTTTTT

V: TRBV16
J: TRBJ2-7
size: .
D: .
CDR3: CASSQSFSGYEQYF
DNA: TGTGCCAGCAGCCAATCGTTCTCGGGTTACGAGCAGTACTTC

V: TRBV28
J: TRBJ2-7
size: .
D: TRBD2
CDR3: CASITRASGQTGEQYF
DNA: TGTGCCAGCATCACCAGGGCTAGCGGTCAAACGGGGGAGCAGTACTTC

V: TRBV20-1
J: TRBJ2-7
size: .
D: .
CDR3: CSARDAGASSYEQYF
DNA: TGCAGTGCTAGAGATGCGGGTGCCTCCTCCTACGAGCAGTACTTC

V: TRBV28
J: TRBJ2-4
size: .
D: .
CDR3: CASSLRQLKNIQYF
DNA: TGTGCCAGCAGTTTGAGGCAGCTGAAAAACATTCAGTACTTC

V: TRBV20-1
J: TRBJ1-5
size: once
D: TRBD1
CDR3: CSAGQGYGSNQPQHF
DNA: TGCAGTGCTGGACAGGGGTACGGTAGCAATCAGCCCCAGCATTTT

V: TRBV20-1
J: TRBJ2-1
size: .
D: .
CDR3: CSARTYNEQFF
DNA: TGCAGTGCTAGGACATACAATGAGCAGTTCTTC

V: TRBV12-3/TRBV12-4
J: TRBJ2-5
size: medium-sized
D: .
CDR3: CASSLQETQYF
DNA: TGTGCCAGCAGCTTACAAGAGACCCAGTACTTC

V: TRBV12-3/TRBV12-4
J: TRBJ2-1
size: .
D: TRBD2
CDR3: CASNSGTTYNEQFF
DNA: TGTGCCAGCAACTCCGGGACTACCTACAATGAGCAGTTCTTC

V: TRBV23-1
J: TRBJ1-3
size: .
D: .
CDR3: CASSQKGNTIYF
DNA: TGCGCCAGCAGTCAAAAGGGAAACACCATATATTTT

V: TRBV15
J: TRBJ1-1
size: .
D: .
CDR3: CATSELGTEAFF
DNA: TGTGCCACCAGCGAGTTAGGGACTGAAGCTTTCTTT

V: TRBV12-5
J: TRBJ1-1
size: .
D: .
CDR3: CASGLVLGHKNTEAFF
DNA: TGTGCTAGTGGTTTGGTACTAGGACATAAGAACACTGAAGCTTTCTTT

V: TRBV9
J: TRBJ2-7
size: .
D: .
CDR3: CASSVDPASYEQYF
DNA: TGTGCCAGCAGCGTAGATCCAGCGAGCTACGAGCAGTACTTC

V: TRBV5-1
J: TRBJ2-2
size: .
D: .
CDR3: CASSLTVNTGELFF
DNA: TGCGCCAGCAGCCTGACAGTGAACACCGGGGAGCTGTTTTTT

V: TRBV20-1
J: TRBJ2-1
size: .
D: .
CDR3: CSADPGTRGEQFF
DNA: TGCAGTGCTGATCCCGGGACACGGGGTGAGCAGTTCTTC

V: TRBV20-1
J: TRBJ2-5
size: .
D: .
CDR3: CSARVFSGETQYF
DNA: TGCAGTGCTAGGGTTTTCTCAGGGGAGACCCAGTACTTC

V: TRBV15
J: TRBJ1-5
size: .
D: .
CDR3: CATSRGQVSGNQPQHF
DNA: TGTGCCACCAGCAGAGGCCAGGTTAGTGGCAATCAGCCCCAGCATTTT